These 23 T cell receptor beta chains came from one sample sequenced in a study of blood T cells in healthy people across ages. Primed by a sample-barcoded 5' primer and a J-beta primer mix, a second PCR proceeded for 7 to 11 cycles. In TCRdb, the 5' RACE reads were re-called with MiXCR into one record per CDR3 protein. Of about 1,400,000 distinct CDR3 sequences in the sample, 59% were seen once. Sample: blood. All receptors derive from a man in his late teens or twenties in good health.

The gene calls are TRBV7-2 and TRBJ2-3, with TRBD2 matching over 8 bases. V trimming: 5 bases; J trimming: 10 bases; junction bases outside the gene matches: 14. Germline V gene lookup returns CDR1 SGHTA and CDR2 FQGNSA. CDR3 length equals 15 residues. DNA for the CDR3: TGTGCCAGCAGCCCCGCGGGACTAGTGGGGGGTGCGCAGTATTTT. Translated: CASSPAGLVGGAQYF.

The chain uses TRBV6-2 or TRBV6-3 and TRBJ2-1; D gene ambiguous. The CDR3 sequence is 16 residues long. The V end was cut by 8 bases, the J end by 10 bases, with 27 bases between. From germline, CDR1 is MNHEY and CDR2 SVGEGT. CDR3: CASLPNSSPLPKEQFF. Here the CDR3 DNA reads TGTGCCAGCCTACCAAACTCAAGCCCCCTCCCGAAGGAGCAGTTCTTC.

The J gene is TRBJ2-1, the V gene TRBV5-1; 7 nucleotides line up with TRBD2. There are 15 residues in the CDR3. Looked up from germline, CDR1 is SGHRS and CDR2 is YFSETQ. V lost 4 bases and J lost 5; bases outside the gene matches: 9. The CDR3 reads CASSRAAGRNNEQFF. The CDR3 bases are TGCGCCAGCAGCAGAGCAGCGGGAAGGAACAATGAGCAGTTCTTC.

The V gene is TRBV11-2, the J gene TRBJ2-1; possible D gene TRBD2, 6 bases. V gave up 5 bases and J gave up 8 bases, with 16 bases separating them. The CDR3 is 14 amino acids. Germline V gene data show CDR1 as SGHAT and CDR2 as FQNNGV. Here the CDR3 reads CASSAPSGEDEQFF. CDR3 nucleotides: TGTGCCAGCAGCGCGCCATCGGGAGAAGATGAGCAGTTCTTC.

The V call is TRBV12-3 or TRBV12-4, the J call TRBJ2-2; 11 positions match TRBD2. This CDR3 is 18 amino acids long. The V segment lost 5 bases and the J segment 0 bases; nucleotides outside the gene matches: 8. CDR3 sequence reads: CASSPDLAGGANTGELFF. The CDR3 DNA reads TGTGCCAGCAGTCCTGACTTAGCGGGAGGGGCGAACACCGGGGAGCTGTTTTTT.

This CDR3 reads CASSQEGYRSYEQYF. The CDR3 nucleotides read TGTGCCAGCAGCCAGGAGGGGTACAGGAGCTACGAGCAGTACTTC. The chain is built from TRBV14 and TRBJ2-7; D is possibly TRBD2 (6 bases). V lost 3 bases to trimming and J lost 3 bases, with 15 bases between them. This CDR3 is built from 15 residues. From germline, CDR1 is SGHDN and CDR2 FVKESK.

The count of this clonotype is one. This rearrangement joins TRBV18 to TRBJ1-2; possible D gene TRBD1, 6 bases. Germline lookup yields CDR1 KGHSH and CDR2 LQKENI. Trimming left V 0 bases short and J 8 bases short, with 13 bases between. The CDR3 has 14 amino acids. CDR3 bases: TGTGCCAGCTCACCACCAGGGGGTTTGGGCGGCTACACCTTC. This codes for CASSPPGGLGGYTF.

This clonotype was detected many times. The chain joins TRBV7-9 to TRBJ2-1, with D unclear. From germline, CDR1 is SEHNR and CDR2 FQNEAQ (reference sequence). This CDR3 is 10 amino acids long. The V and J ends lost 6 bases and 5 bases respectively, with 2 bases between them. CDR3 DNA: TGTGCCAGCAGTAACAATGAGCAGTTCTTC. It yields the protein CASSNNEQFF.

This clonotype occurred once. The chain has TRBV6-6 and TRBJ2-4; D may be TRBD1 (5 bases). Trimming pared 0 bases from V and 6 bases from J, leaving 6 bases between. In germline, CDR1 is MNHNY, CDR2 SVGAGI (reference sequence). The CDR3 sequence is 13 residues long. CDR3 bases: TGTGCCAGCAGTTACTCTAGGGGAAACATTCAGTACTTC. It codes for CASSYSRGNIQYF.

This clonotype was counted once. This sequence joins TRBV4-1 and TRBJ1-5; 8 bases match TRBD1. Per the germline V gene, CDR1 is MGHRA and CDR2 is YSYEKL. CDR3 length: 15 amino acids. V was clipped by 0 bases and J by 7 bases; unmatched bases: 5. The CDR3 DNA sequence: TGCGCCAGCAGCCAAGAAGTGACAGGGGAACAGCCCCAGCATTTT. Protein: CASSQEVTGEQPQHF.

The chain employs TRBV19 and TRBJ2-1; no firm D call. CDR1 and CDR2 from the germline V gene are LNHDA and SQIVND (reference sequence). Trimming left V 6 bases short and J 0 bases short, with 9 bases between. This CDR3 has 14 residues. The CDR3, as DNA: TGTGCCAGTAGAGAGATTAGCTCCTACAATGAGCAGTTCTTC. Translating it yields CASREISSYNEQFF.

This clonotype has only a few counts. The chain has TRBV15 and TRBJ1-5; 7 nucleotides match TRBD1. The CDR3 is 15 residues long. The germline CDR1 and CDR2 sequences are LNHNV and YYDKDF (reference sequence). Trimming removed 9 bases from V and 0 bases from J; junction bases left unmatched: 8. The CDR3 coding sequence is TGTGCCACTGGGGACAGTAGTTATAGCAATCAGCCCCAGCATTTT. This encodes CATGDSSYSNQPQHF.

In DNA, the CDR3 is TGCGCCAGCAGCCAAGAGAGCAGATGCACAGATACGCAGTATTTT. It translates to CASSQESRCTDTQYF. The chain couples TRBV4-1 to TRBJ2-3; D ambiguous. Germline V gene sequence: CDR1 MGHRA, CDR2 YSYEKL. The CDR3 has 15 residues. Trimming left V 0 bases short and J 1 base short, with 8 bases between.

The rearrangement joins TRBV28 to TRBJ2-7; D tentatively fits TRBD1 or TRBD2 (5 bases each). The V end lost 6 bases, the J end lost 5 bases, and 26 bases lay between the germline ends. The germline gives CDR1 MDHEN, CDR2 SYDVKM. This CDR3 has 17 amino acids. CDR3: CASRALLVRDGVNEQYF. The DNA of the CDR3 is TGTGCCAGCAGAGCCCTTTTGGTCCGGGACGGGGTTAACGAGCAGTACTTC.

The chain links TRBV20-1 to TRBJ2-5; no clear D gene. Trimming cost V 5 bases and J 0 bases, with 13 bases left between them. The germline gives CDR1 DFQATT, CDR2 SNEGSKA (reference sequence). The CDR3 length is 14 residues. This chain's CDR3 is CSAGRMGNQETQYF. CDR3 in DNA: TGCAGTGCTGGTAGAATGGGCAACCAAGAGACCCAGTACTTC.

The rearrangement joins TRBV7-2 to TRBJ2-5; no clear D. The CDR3 totals 14 residues. Germline CDR1 SGHTA, CDR2 FQGNSA. Trimming took 5 bases from V and 5 from J, leaving 15 bases between them. The CDR3 is CASSARWGQETQYF. In DNA, the CDR3 is TGTGCCAGCAGCGCCAGGTGGGGTCAGGAGACCCAGTACTTC.

The chain links TRBV2 to TRBJ2-7, with TRBD1 matching over 8 bases. The CDR3 has 14 amino acids. Germline lookup yields CDR1 SNHLY and CDR2 FYNNEI. V dropped 5 bases and J dropped 0; count of bases not matched to a gene: 3. CDR3 sequence (DNA): TGTGCCAGCAGTACGGGACAGGCCTCCTACGAGCAGTACTTC. Translation: CASSTGQASYEQYF.

The chain recombines TRBV27 with TRBJ1-6, with a weak D call TRBD1 (6 bases). The CDR3 is made up of 15 amino acids. With 5 bases removed from V and 7 bases from J, the gap between germline ends came to 15 bases. Germline-derived CDR1 and CDR2 are MNHEY and SMNVEV (reference sequence). The CDR3 DNA reads TGTGCCAGCAGTGTAAAACAGGGAGGCAATTCACCCCTCCACTTT. Translation gives CASSVKQGGNSPLHF.

This chain uses TRBV12-3 or TRBV12-4 with TRBJ2-1; TRBD2 matches 7 bases. CDR3 length: 14 amino acids. V trimming: 5 bases; J trimming: 9 bases; junction bases outside the gene matches: 10. The CDR3 region is CASSVRAGRGEQFF. The DNA for the CDR3 is TGTGCCAGCAGTGTTCGAGCGGGGAGAGGTGAGCAGTTCTTC.

This clonotype was counted a few times. This sequence joins TRBV15 and TRBJ2-5, with TRBD2 matching over 12 bases. The CDR3 loop spans 16 amino acids. Germline CDR1 is LNHNV and CDR2 is YYDKDF (reference sequence). V trimming: 5 bases; J trimming: 4 bases; junction bases outside the gene matches: 8. Here the CDR3 DNA reads TGTGCCACCAGCGAGCGACTAGCGGGAGCGTTAGAGACCCAGTACTTC. Translation: CATSERLAGALETQYF. Combining the CDR3 with reference TRBV15 and TRBJ2-5 gives the whole variable domain DAMVIQNPRYQVTQFGKPVTLSCSQTLNHNVMYWYQQKSSQAPKLLFHYYDKDFNNEADTPDNFQSRRPNTSFCFLDIRSPGLGDTAMYLCATSERLAGALETQYFGPGTRLLVL.

This clonotype is a singleton in its sample. The chain is built from TRBV18 and TRBJ1-2; tentative D call: TRBD1 (5 bases). V was trimmed by 3 bases and J by 6 bases, leaving 17 bases between them. CDR3 length: 15 residues. The germline V gene has CDR1 KGHSH and CDR2 LQKENI. The DNA of the CDR3 is TGTGCCAGCTCACCGGGGACCGGGGCCCTCGATGGCTACACCTTC. Translating gives CASSPGTGALDGYTF.

This clonotype appeared a few times. The chain couples TRBV6-5 to TRBJ2-4; 8 nucleotides align to TRBD2. Near its end, the DNA agrees better with TRBJ2-7, so the J call may be wrong. There are 14 residues in the CDR3. CDR1 MNHEY and CDR2 SVGAGI come from the germline V gene. Written as DNA, the CDR3 is TGTGCCAGCAGTTACTCTTCGGGGGGGGACGAGCAGTACTTC. The encoded protein is CASSYSSGGDEQYF.

This chain links TRBV20-1 with TRBJ2-6, with TRBD2 as a possible D gene (5 bases). Germline loops: CDR1 DFQATT, CDR2 SNEGSKA (reference sequence). This CDR3 is 14 amino acids long. V was clipped by 6 bases and J by 0 bases, with 9 bases between them. As DNA, the CDR3 is TGCAGTGCGGAAACTAGCTCTGGGGCCAACGTCCTGACTTTC. It yields the protein CSAETSSGANVLTF.